A selection of T cell receptor beta chains follows, all from one sample in a study of cytomegalovirus exposure and HLA in healthy donors. TCRdb's copy holds only in-frame clones and misses some; the assay was immunoSEQ multiplex PCR. Here the sample spans roughly 80,000 clones, 94% being singletons. Sequenced input: PBMCs. Receptor source: a woman between 18 and 29 years old in good health and CMV-seronegative. Each CDR3 is given with its conserved first and last residue. A D gene is named only where the DNA matches it firmly. The size field is filled for only some rows; it gives once, few, many or a size class.

TRBJ2-3 | once | TRBV27 | . | CASRRIQRTDTQYF | TGTGCCAGCAGAAGGATTCAGAGGACAGATACGCAGTATTTT
TRBJ2-1 | . | TRBV28 | TRBD2 | CASSLAGGLHNEQFF | TGTGCCAGCAGTTTAGCGGGAGGACTTCACAATGAGCAGTTCTTC
TRBJ1-5 | . | TRBV27 | . | CASSFRGLDQPQHF | TGTGCCAGCAGTTTCAGAGGGTTGGATCAGCCCCAGCATTTT
TRBJ2-5 | . | TRBV30 | . | CAWRIGTPMGTQYF | TGTGCCTGGAGGATCGGGACTCCCATGGGGACCCAGTACTTC
TRBJ1-4 | . | TRBV5-1 | . | CASSREIDEKLFF | TGCGCCAGCAGCCGGGAAATAGATGAAAAACTGTTTTTT
TRBJ2-1 | . | TRBV5-1 | TRBD1 | CASSTRTGGNEQFF | TGCGCCAGCAGCACGAGGACAGGAGGCAATGAGCAGTTCTTC
TRBJ2-7 | . | TRBV28 | TRBD1 | CASRYGTAGYYEQYF | TGTGCCAGCAGGTACGGGACAGCCGGATACTACGAGCAGTACTTC
TRBJ2-5 | few | TRBV2 | TRBD1 | CASASRGTGGRETQYF | TGTGCCAGCGCTTCACGGGGGACAGGGGGCCGTGAGACCCAGTACTTC
TRBJ2-1 | . | TRBV5-1 | . | CASSTRALHQSYNEQFF | TGCGCCAGCAGCACGAGGGCCCTACACCAGTCCTACAATGAGCAGTTCTTC
TRBJ2-5 | once | TRBV4-3 | TRBD2 | CASSQSWGEGETQYF | TGCGCCAGCAGCCAATCTTGGGGGGAGGGGGAGACCCAGTACTTC
TRBJ1-1 | . | TRBV2 | . | CASTVLRQENTEAFF | TGTGCCAGCACCGTTTTACGACAGGAGAACACTGAAGCTTTCTTT
TRBJ2-5 | once | TRBV27 | . | CASSLFPGGRGETQYF | TGTGCCAGCAGTTTATTCCCCGGGGGTCGCGGGGAGACCCAGTACTTC
TRBJ2-7 | . | TRBV7-2 | TRBD1 | CASSPGQAPYEQYF | TGTGCCAGCAGCCCCGGACAGGCCCCTTACGAGCAGTACTTC
TRBJ2-3 | . | TRBV5-6 | . | CASSLGTFTDTQYF | TGTGCCAGCAGCTTGGGGACATTCACAGATACGCAGTATTTT
TRBJ2-1 | . | TRBV4-2 | . | CASSRGGNEQFF | TGTGCAAGCAGCCGAGGGGGAAATGAGCAGTTCTTC
TRBJ1-5 | . | TRBV12-1 | . | CASSLGGRSRSDQPQHF | TGTGCCAGCAGCTTAGGTGGTAGGAGCCGGTCAGATCAGCCCCAGCATTTT
TRBJ2-4 | . | TRBV2 | TRBD1 | CASSESWGQGLFNSQYF | TGTGCCAGCAGTGAAAGTTGGGGACAGGGTCTTTTCAACTCGCAGTACTTC
TRBJ2-2 | . | TRBV4-3 | . | CASSQDRGAGGGELFF | TGCGCCAGCAGCCAAGATCGGGGGGCCGGGGGCGGGGAGCTGTTTTTT
TRBJ1-1 | once | TRBV6-5 | . | CASRHPTDTNTEAFF | TGTGCCAGCAGACACCCGACAGATACGAACACTGAAGCTTTCTTT
TRBJ2-5 | . | TRBV29-1 | TRBD2 | CSVEQGGGAPVETQYF | TGCAGCGTTGAACAGGGCGGGGGGGCACCCGTAGAGACCCAGTACTTC
TRBJ1-5 | . | TRBV6-5 | . | CASSYTLTGGNQPQHF | TGTGCCAGCAGTTATACACTCACCGGAGGCAATCAGCCCCAGCATTTT
TRBJ2-2 | . | TRBV4-2 | TRBD2 | CASSQAGDYNTGELFF | TGTGCCAGCAGCCAAGCGGGGGACTATAACACCGGGGAGCTGTTTTTT
TRBJ2-7 | . | TRBV28 | TRBD1 | CASSLPGQGLGEQYF | TGTGCCAGCAGTCTACCGGGACAGGGGTTGGGCGAGCAGTACTTC
TRBJ2-7 | . | TRBV4-1 | . | CASSQDFNGAYEQYF | TGCGCCAGCAGCCAAGATTTTAATGGAGCCTACGAGCAGTACTTC
TRBJ1-2 | . | TRBV28 | . | CASSLAHPNYGYTF | TGTGCCAGCAGTCTCGCACACCCTAACTATGGCTACACCTTC
TRBJ2-7 | . | TRBV7-2 | . | CASSPGTQRYEQYF | TGTGCCAGCAGTCCCGGGACTCAGAGGTACGAGCAGTACTTC
TRBJ2-4 | . | TRBV5-6 | TRBD1 | CASSPYQGARGGNIQYF | TGTGCCAGCAGCCCGTATCAGGGGGCCAGAGGGGGGAACATTCAGTACTTC
TRBJ2-1 | . | TRBV5-6 | TRBD2 | CASSPGGYRDEQFF | TGTGCCAGCAGCCCGGGGGGGTACCGAGATGAGCAGTTCTTC
TRBJ1-1 | . | TRBV6-1 | . | CASSTGLHTEAFF | TGTGCCAGCAGTACAGGGTTGCACACTGAAGCTTTCTTT
TRBJ1-1 | . | TRBV6-5 | . | CASSYVQDGGNTEAFF | TGTGCCAGCAGTTACGTTCAGGACGGAGGAAACACTGAAGCTTTCTTT
TRBJ2-7 | . | TRBV4-1 | . | CASSQLQGMYEQYF | TGCGCCAGCAGCCAACTCCAGGGTATGTACGAGCAGTACTTC
TRBJ1-4 | . | TRBV11-2 | . | CASSLAREGVGANEKLFF | TGTGCCAGCAGCTTAGCCAGGGAAGGAGTCGGCGCTAATGAAAAACTGTTTTTT
TRBJ2-5 | . | TRBV10-3 | . | CATGGRLQETQYF | TGTGCCACCGGAGGGAGGCTCCAAGAGACCCAGTACTTC
TRBJ1-3 | . | TRBV6-1 | . | CASRFGHSSGNTIYF | TGTGCCAGCAGGTTTGGACACTCCTCTGGAAACACCATATATTTT
TRBJ1-1 | . | TRBV20-1 | . | CSARDSGRAFF | TGCAGTGCTAGAGATTCAGGGCGGGCTTTCTTT
TRBJ1-3 | . | TRBV11-2 | TRBD1 | CASSPTDRGGNTIYF | TGTGCCAGCAGCCCGACCGACAGGGGTGGAAACACCATATATTTT
TRBJ1-2 | . | TRBV9 | . | CASSSRREGYGYTF | TGTGCCAGCAGTTCACGGAGGGAAGGCTATGGCTACACCTTC
TRBJ2-5 | . | TRBV6-1 | TRBD1 | CASSGTGYQETQYF | TGTGCCAGCAGCGGGACAGGGTACCAAGAGACCCAGTACTTC
TRBJ2-2 | once | TRBV7-9 | . | CASSQSFAEELFF | TGTGCCAGCAGCCAAAGCTTTGCGGAGGAGCTGTTTTTT
TRBJ2-2 | . | TRBV5-1 | TRBD2 | CASSSTIAGDTGELFF | TGCGCCAGCAGCTCCACAATAGCGGGAGACACCGGGGAGCTGTTTTTT
TRBJ2-2 | . | TRBV5-1 | . | CASSSNTRTVLSGELFF | TGCGCCAGCAGCTCCAACACAAGGACAGTTCTCTCCGGGGAGCTGTTTTTT
TRBJ2-7 | . | TRBV25-1 | TRBD1 | CASSGSDREGDEQYF | TGTGCCAGCAGTGGGTCGGACAGGGAAGGGGACGAGCAGTACTTC
TRBJ2-1 | . | TRBV5-1 | TRBD2 | CASSFRTSGPYQFF | TGCGCCAGCAGCTTCAGGACTAGCGGCCCCTACCAGTTCTTC
TRBJ2-2 | once | TRBV4-1 | . | CASSPRENTGELFF | TGCGCCAGCAGCCCCAGGGAGAACACCGGGGAGCTGTTTTTT
TRBJ2-7 | . | TRBV2 | . | CASAIGAFSYEQYF | TGTGCCAGCGCCATAGGAGCGTTCTCCTACGAGCAGTACTTC
TRBJ1-1 | . | TRBV15 | . | CATSRVAGTNTEAFF | TGTGCCACCAGCAGAGTGGCAGGGACAAACACTGAAGCTTTCTTT
TRBJ1-1 | . | TRBV7-9 | TRBD1 | CASSLGQKNTEAFF | TGTGCCAGCAGCTTGGGACAGAAGAACACTGAAGCTTTCTTT
TRBJ2-3 | few | TRBV21-1 | . | CASSKGPSGSCNTQYF | TGTGCCAGCAGCAAAGGGCCTAGCGGGAGTTGTAATACGCAGTATTTT
TRBJ1-1 | . | TRBV5-4 | . | CASSFYRANTEAFF | TGTGCCAGCAGCTTCTACAGGGCGAACACTGAAGCTTTCTTT
TRBJ2-5 | . | TRBV11-1 | . | CASSLGVRTRGQETQYF | TGTGCCAGCAGCTTAGGGGTGAGAACGAGGGGGCAAGAGACCCAGTACTTC
TRBJ2-7 | . | TRBV10-2 | TRBD2 | CASSDGTTYEQYF | TGCGCCAGCAGTGACGGGACTACCTACGAGCAGTACTTC